Shown below are 21 T cell receptor beta chains from a single sample sequenced in a study of cytomegalovirus exposure and HLA in healthy donors. 13 Jbeta primers and 60 Vbeta primers were used for the PCR. TCRdb's table, derived via immunoSEQ multiplex PCR, lists solely in-frame clones and lacks some. The sample includes 100,000 to 120,000 clones, over 12% of them seen just once. The specimen sequenced was PBMCs. These receptors were taken from a female donor in good health and CMV-seronegative.

This clone appeared a few times. V and J are TRBV7-9 and TRBJ1-4; no firm D call. Germline V gene data show CDR1 as SEHNR and CDR2 as FQNEAQ (reference sequence). The CDR3 is 14 residues long. Trimming stripped 2 bases from V and 0 bases from J, with 4 bases between. CDR3: CASSLLSTNEKLFF. As DNA, the CDR3 is TGTGCCAGCAGCTTACTCTCAACTAATGAAAAACTGTTTTTT. The full variable domain, in which reference TRBV7-9 and TRBJ1-4 provide the parts outside the CDR3, is DTGVSQNPRHKITKRGQNVTFRCDPISEHNRLYWYRQTLGQGPEFLTYFQNEAQLEKSRLLSDRFSAERPKGSFSTLEIQRTEQGDSAMYLCASSLLSTNEKLFFGSGTQLSVL.

This clone occurred once. This chain uses TRBV18 with TRBJ1-6; D ambiguous. Germline CDR1 KGHSH, CDR2 LQKENI. The germline V and J ends were trimmed by 3 bases and 7 bases, with 13 bases remaining between them. The length of the CDR3 is 15 residues. Here the CDR3 DNA reads TGTGCCAGCTCACCGGGAGTCATAACCAATTCACCCCTCCACTTT. Translation gives CASSPGVITNSPLHF.

The chain couples TRBV30 to TRBJ1-5; perhaps TRBD1 as D (6 bases). CDR1 is GTSNPN and CDR2 is SVGIG in the germline V gene (reference sequence). The V and J ends lost 2 bases and 5 bases respectively, with 10 bases between them. This CDR3 spans 13 amino acids. CDR3: CAWSRTADQPQHF. Here the CDR3 DNA reads TGTGCCTGGAGTCGGACAGCCGATCAGCCCCAGCATTTT.

As concerns this clone: One end of the junction does not line up with germline, which may come from a read error. CDR3 loop: CASSSASSEQFF. In DNA, the CDR3 is TGTGCTAGCAGCTCAGCCTCTAGCGAGCAGTTCTTC. The J gene is TRBJ2-1, the V gene TRBV7-7; the D gene is possibly TRBD2 (5 bases). The CDR3 is made up of 12 amino acids. Germline lookup yields CDR1 SSHAT and CDR2 FNYEAQ (reference sequence).

This clone was seen only a few times. The chain recombines TRBV5-6 with TRBJ1-1; the D is unclear. The CDR3 covers 13 residues. Per germline, CDR1 SGHDT and CDR2 YYEEEE. V shed 4 bases and J shed 1 base, with 8 bases lying between them. The CDR3 is CASSRGGNTEAFF. CDR3 DNA sequence: TGTGCCAGCAGCCGGGGAGGGAACACTGAAGCTTTCTTT.

The chain employs TRBV27 and TRBJ2-2, with TRBD2 matching 10 bases. V lost 3 bases and J lost 7; bases outside the gene matches: 5. Germline CDR1 reads MNHEY; CDR2 reads SMNVEV (reference sequence). The CDR3 has 15 amino acids. The CDR3 region is CASSLLAGVNGELFF. The CDR3 bases are TGTGCCAGCAGTTTGCTAGCGGGAGTGAACGGGGAGCTGTTTTTT.

This chain uses TRBV7-9 with TRBJ2-3, with a tentative D call TRBD2 (5 bases). Trimming left V 5 bases short and J 2 bases short, with 17 bases between. The CDR3 is 16 amino acids. The germline gives CDR1 SEHNR, CDR2 FQNEAQ (reference sequence). CDR3 sequence: CASSRRLAITTDTQYF. The DNA of the CDR3 is TGTGCCAGCAGCCGGCGGCTAGCTATTACCACAGATACGCAGTATTTT.

The chain is built from TRBV18 and TRBJ1-5, with D perhaps matching TRBD1 (5 bases). In germline, CDR1 is KGHSH, CDR2 LQKENI. The CDR3 covers 16 residues. V lost 0 bases, J lost 0 bases, and 9 bases lay in between. CDR3 residues: CASSPPAGNSNQPQHF. CDR3 sequence (DNA): TGTGCCAGCTCACCACCGGCAGGGAATAGCAATCAGCCCCAGCATTTT.

The chain combines TRBV9 with TRBJ2-5; 7 nucleotides agree with TRBD2. The length of the CDR3 is 15 residues. V lost 0 bases, J lost 3 bases, and 5 bases stayed unmatched. Germline CDR1 reads SGDLS; CDR2 reads YYNGEE. CDR3 DNA sequence: TGTGCCAGCAGCGTAGCGGCGGGGACTAAAGAGACCCAGTACTTC. This encodes CASSVAAGTKETQYF.

This clone appeared a single time. This sequence joins TRBV2 and TRBJ1-5; a weak D match, TRBD1 (5 bases). This CDR3 is built from 15 residues. Between the trimmed V and J ends, which lost 2 bases and 1 base, there was a span of 9 bases. Germline CDR1 and CDR2: SNHLY and FYNNEI. CDR3 in DNA: TGTGCCAGCAGTGAATTTAGACAGAGCAATCAGCCCCAGCATTTT. Residues: CASSEFRQSNQPQHF.

V gene TRBV7-6 combines with J gene TRBJ1-1; D possibly corresponds to TRBD1 (5 bases). V was trimmed by 2 bases and J by 4 bases, leaving 14 bases between them. CDR1 SGHVS and CDR2 FNYEAQ come from the germline V gene. The CDR3 contains 15 residues. The chain's CDR3 is CASSLRAQGGTEAFF. DNA for the CDR3: TGTGCCAGCAGCTTAAGGGCCCAGGGAGGCACTGAAGCTTTCTTT.

This chain joins TRBV6-5 and TRBJ1-1; D gene unclear. CDR3 size: 14 residues. Germline CDR1 reads MNHEY; CDR2 reads SVGAGI. V gave up 0 bases and J gave up 5 bases, with 10 bases separating them. The CDR3 nucleotides are TGTGCCAGCAGTTACTCTCCAAGTACAACTGAAGCTTTCTTT. Its translation is CASSYSPSTTEAFF.

This clone occurred once. This chain links TRBV7-6 with TRBJ2-1; D perhaps matches TRBD1 (5 bases). Trimming cost V 5 bases and J 10 bases, with 9 bases left between them. The CDR3 runs to 11 residues. Germline CDR1 reads SGHVS; CDR2 reads FNYEAQ. The CDR3 loop is CASSQGQEQFF. DNA of the CDR3: TGTGCCAGCAGCCAAGGACAAGAGCAGTTCTTC.

This CDR3 reads CASSIRGGPSVWNGYTF. Written as DNA, the CDR3 is TGTGCCAGTAGTATTCGCGGGGGACCGTCGGTTTGGAATGGCTACACCTTC. The rearrangement uses TRBV19 and TRBJ1-2, with D maybe TRBD1 (5 bases). The length of the CDR3 is 17 residues. The germline V and J ends were trimmed by 3 bases and 6 bases, with 23 bases remaining between them. Germline V gene data show CDR1 as LNHDA and CDR2 as SQIVND (reference sequence).

The chain carries TRBV7-8 and TRBJ1-3, with D possibly being TRBD1 (6 bases). This CDR3 has 16 amino acids. V lost 3 bases, J lost 3 bases, and 15 bases lay in between. CDR1 and CDR2 (germline): SGHVS, FQNEAQ. This CDR3 reads CASSFDRRGSGNTIYF. The CDR3 DNA is TGTGCCAGCAGCTTTGACCGCAGGGGCAGTGGAAACACCATATATTTT.

The chain links TRBV6-5 to TRBJ2-7; possibly TRBD1 for D (6 bases). V was cut by 2 bases and J by 5 bases, with 16 bases left in between. The CDR3 length is 15 residues. Germline V gives CDR1 MNHEY, CDR2 SVGAGI. For the CDR3, the DNA is TGTGCCAGCAGTTACCTACAGGGCCTTCGGGACGAGCAGTACTTC. Translated, it gives CASSYLQGLRDEQYF.

This clone has just a few counts. This chain links TRBV6-1 with TRBJ2-7; D is uncertain. The germline V gene has CDR1 MNHNS and CDR2 SASEGT. The V and J ends lost 10 bases and 3 bases respectively, with 13 bases between them. The CDR3 loop spans 12 amino acids. CDR3 in amino acids: CATSPDFYEQYF. The DNA of the CDR3 is TGTGCCACTTCCCCTGACTTCTACGAGCAGTACTTC.

In this sample, this clone turned up a few times. The rearrangement uses TRBV4-3 and TRBJ1-1; D perhaps matches TRBD1 (5 bases). CDR1 is LGHNA and CDR2 is YSLEER in the germline V gene. V was pared by 0 bases and J by 12 bases, with 17 bases between. The CDR3 runs to 14 residues. CDR3 amino acids: CASSQDGPGAGTFF. DNA of the CDR3: TGCGCCAGCAGCCAAGATGGCCCTGGGGCAGGGACTTTCTTT.

This clone turned up a few times. V and J are TRBV4-3 and TRBJ2-5; possible D gene TRBD2, 5 bases. Deletions cut 2 bases from V and 5 bases from J, with 18 bases between. The CDR3 runs to 16 residues. CDR1 is LGHNA and CDR2 is YSLEER in the germline V gene. CDR3 coding DNA: TGCGCCAGCAGCCAAAACCCGGGATCCCCGATGGAGACCCAGTACTTC. Its protein product is CASSQNPGSPMETQYF.

The chain employs TRBV4-3 and TRBJ1-2; D not certain. This CDR3 region has 16 residues. Germline loops: CDR1 LGHNA, CDR2 YSLEER. V lost 1 base to trimming and J lost 6 bases, with 18 bases between them. The CDR3 sequence: CASSQGFSGVRDGYTF. DNA for the CDR3: TGCGCCAGCAGCCAAGGTTTCTCCGGGGTTAGGGATGGCTACACCTTC.

This clone was seen only once. The CDR3 loop reads CASSLARAGGPNEQFF. CDR3 coding DNA: TGTGCCAGCAGCTTAGCGAGGGCGGGAGGCCCCAATGAGCAGTTCTTC. The chain couples TRBV7-9 to TRBJ2-1; 8 positions agree with TRBD2. The trim removed 0 bases at V and 6 bases at J, leaving 7 bases unmatched. Germline V CDR1 and CDR2: SEHNR, FQNEAQ (reference sequence). CDR3 length equals 16 residues.